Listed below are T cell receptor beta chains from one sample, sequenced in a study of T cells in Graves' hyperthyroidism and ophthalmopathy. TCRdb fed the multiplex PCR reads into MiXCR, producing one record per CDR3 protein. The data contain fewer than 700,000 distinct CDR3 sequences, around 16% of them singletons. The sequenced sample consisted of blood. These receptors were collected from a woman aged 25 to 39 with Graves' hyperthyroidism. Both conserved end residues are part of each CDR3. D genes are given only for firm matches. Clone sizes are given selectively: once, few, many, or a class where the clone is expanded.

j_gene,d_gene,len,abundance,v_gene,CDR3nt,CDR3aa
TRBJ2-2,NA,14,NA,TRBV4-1,TGCGCCAGCAGCCAACTAGCCAGCTCCGGGGAGCTGTTTTTT,CASSQLASSGELFF
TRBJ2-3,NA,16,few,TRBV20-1,TGCAGTGCTAGAGATCTGCGGGAAGGGGACCCAGATACGCAGTATTTT,CSARDLREGDPDTQYF
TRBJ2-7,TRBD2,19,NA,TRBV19,TGTGCCAGTAGTCTTCGTGGGACTAGCGGGAGGATTAGCTCCTACGAGCAGTACTTC,CASSLRGTSGRISSYEQYF
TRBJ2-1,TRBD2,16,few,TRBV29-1,TGCAGCGTTGAAGGTGCGACTAGCGGGAATTTCAATGAGCAGTTCTTC,CSVEGATSGNFNEQFF
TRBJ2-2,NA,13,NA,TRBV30,TGTGCCTGGAGTGTATACGGTACCGGGGAGCTGTTTTTT,CAWSVYGTGELFF
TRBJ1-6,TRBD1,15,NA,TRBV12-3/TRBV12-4,TGTGCCAGCAGTTTACAAAGGGGGCGGGGGTCACCCCTCCACTTT,CASSLQRGRGSPLHF
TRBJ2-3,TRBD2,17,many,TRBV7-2,TGTGCCAGCAGGAGACTAGCGGGAGGGCGTATTGGAGATACGCAGTATTTT,CASRRLAGGRIGDTQYF
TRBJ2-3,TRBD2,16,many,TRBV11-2,TGTGCCAGCAGCTTACGCGGACTAGCTTCCACAGATACGCAGTATTTT,CASSLRGLASTDTQYF
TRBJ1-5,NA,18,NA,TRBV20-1,TGCAGTGCTAGATCTCCCCAGGGCGGCGGGCGATCATATCAGCCCCAGCATTTT,CSARSPQGGGRSYQPQHF
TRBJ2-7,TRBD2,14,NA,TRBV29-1,TGCAGCGTTGAGGGGCGGGAGGGGTCCTACGAGCAGTGCTTC,CSVEGREGSYEQCF
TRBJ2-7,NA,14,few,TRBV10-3,TGTGCCATCAGTGATAGGAGGGAACAGTCCGAGCAGTACTTC,CAISDRREQSEQYF
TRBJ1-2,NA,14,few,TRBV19,TGTGCCAGTAGTATTTTTACGGCATCGCTTGGCTACACCTTC,CASSIFTASLGYTF
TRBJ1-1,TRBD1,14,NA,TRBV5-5,TGTGCCAGCAGGCCGGGGGGGACAGATGGTGAAGCTTTCTTT,CASRPGGTDGEAFF
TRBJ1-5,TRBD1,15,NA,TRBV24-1,TGTGCCATTGCCCACCGCCGGGACAGAAATCAGCCCCAGCATTTT,CAIAHRRDRNQPQHF
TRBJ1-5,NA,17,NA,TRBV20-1,TGCAGTGTCCTGGACACTATCGACGGACACGGCAATCAGCCCCAGCATTTT,CSVLDTIDGHGNQPQHF
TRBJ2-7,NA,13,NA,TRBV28,TGTGCCAGCAGTTTAAGGACATACTACGAGCAGTACTTC,CASSLRTYYEQYF
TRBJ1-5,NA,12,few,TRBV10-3,TGTGCCACCCCCGCTAGAAATCAGCCCCAGCATTTT,CATPARNQPQHF
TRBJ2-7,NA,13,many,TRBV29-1,TGCAGCGCTTCGGACTCAGGCGCCTACGAGCAGTACTTC,CSASDSGAYEQYF
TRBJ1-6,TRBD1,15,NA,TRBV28,TGTGCCAGCAACGATGGACAGGGGGTTTTGCAGCCCCTCCACTTT,CASNDGQGVLQPLHF
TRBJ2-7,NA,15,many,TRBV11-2,TGTGCCAGCAGCTTGACCATAGAGTCTACCTACGAGCAGTACTTC,CASSLTIESTYEQYF
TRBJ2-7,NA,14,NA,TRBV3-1,TGTGCCAGCAGCCAAGTGGGGCTCACAGGGGAGCAGTACTTC,CASSQVGLTGEQYF
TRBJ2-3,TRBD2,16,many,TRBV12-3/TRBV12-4,TGTGCCAGCAGTTTATGGGTTAGCGGGAAAGCAGATACGCAGTATTTT,CASSLWVSGKADTQYF
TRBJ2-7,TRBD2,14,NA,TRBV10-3,TGTGCCAGCCGGGGACTAGCGGGAATCGGCGAGCAGTACTTC,CASRGLAGIGEQYF
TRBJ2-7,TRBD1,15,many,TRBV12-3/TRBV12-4,TGTGCCAGCAGTACCCGACAGGGGGCCGGGGGGGAGCAGTACTTC,CASSTRQGAGGEQYF
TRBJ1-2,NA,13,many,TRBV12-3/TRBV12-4,TGTGCCAGCAGGGGAACTCAGGGCTATGGCTACACCTTC,CASRGTQGYGYTF
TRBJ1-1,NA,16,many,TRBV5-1,TGCGCCAGCAGCCCGAGACCAATCTGGGTCCGCACTGAAGCTTTCTTT,CASSPRPIWVRTEAFF
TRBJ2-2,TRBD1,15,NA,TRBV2,TGTGCCAGCAGTGAAAGGGGGCCGGGCACCGGGGAGCTGTTTTTT,CASSERGPGTGELFF
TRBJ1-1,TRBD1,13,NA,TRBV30,TGTGCCTGGAGTAGGGACAGGCGCACTGAAGCTTTCTTT,CAWSRDRRTEAFF
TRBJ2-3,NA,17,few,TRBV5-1,TGCGCCAGCAGCCTGGACCGAAGAGCGGAACCCACAGATACGCAGTATTTT,CASSLDRRAEPTDTQYF
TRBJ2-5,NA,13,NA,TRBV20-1,TGCAGTGCTAGAGGAACCGACCAAGAGACCCAGTACTTC,CSARGTDQETQYF
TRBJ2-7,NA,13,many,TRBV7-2,TGTGCCAGCAGCGGTTCTTTAATGTACGAGCAGTACTTC,CASSGSLMYEQYF
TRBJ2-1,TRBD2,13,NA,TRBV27,TGTGCCAGCAGTTTAGCGCGGGAGGAGGGTCAGTTCTTC,CASSLAREEGQFF
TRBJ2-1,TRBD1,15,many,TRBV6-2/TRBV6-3,TGTGCCAGCAGCACTTTCCGGGACAGGGTAAATGAGCAGTTCTTC,CASSTFRDRVNEQFF
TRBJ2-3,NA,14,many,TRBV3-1,TGTGCCAGCAGCCAGAGACTAACCACAGATACGCAGTATTTT,CASSQRLTTDTQYF
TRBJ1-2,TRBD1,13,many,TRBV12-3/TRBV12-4,TGTGCCACTACGGGACAGGGAAACTATGGCTACACCTTC,CATTGQGNYGYTF
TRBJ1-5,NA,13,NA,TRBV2,TGTGCCAGCAGAAACAGGGTAAATCAGCCCCAGCATTTT,CASRNRVNQPQHF
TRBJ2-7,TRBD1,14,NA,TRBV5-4,TGTGCCAGCAGCTTGCGGACAGGGCCCCACGAGCAGTACTTC,CASSLRTGPHEQYF